This T cell receptor (beta chain) is from a study of T cells in Graves' hyperthyroidism and ophthalmopathy. This clonotype was counted at least ten times. The source material, RNA transcripts, was used to amplify TCR beta CDR3 regions. HTBI primers were the set used in a first-round RT-PCR of the TCR CDR3. TCRdb passed the multiplex PCR reads through MiXCR, listing each CDR3 protein once. The table shows roughly 500,000 distinct CDR3 sequences, with around 46% occurring only once. The sequenced material came from peripheral blood or thyroid tissue (not recorded which). The receptor's source is an adult woman with Graves' disease, either hyperthyroidism or ophthalmopathy (not recorded which).

CDR3 loop: CASSSGQGLGSPLHF. The DNA for the CDR3 is TGCGCCAGCAGCTCCGGACAGGGCCTAGGTTCACCCCTCCACTTT. This chain connects TRBV5-1 to TRBJ1-6, with 8 bases that match TRBD1. V shed 3 bases and J 9 bases; nucleotides not matched to a gene: 8. This CDR3 contains 15 residues. The germline V gene has CDR1 SGHRS and CDR2 YFSETQ.